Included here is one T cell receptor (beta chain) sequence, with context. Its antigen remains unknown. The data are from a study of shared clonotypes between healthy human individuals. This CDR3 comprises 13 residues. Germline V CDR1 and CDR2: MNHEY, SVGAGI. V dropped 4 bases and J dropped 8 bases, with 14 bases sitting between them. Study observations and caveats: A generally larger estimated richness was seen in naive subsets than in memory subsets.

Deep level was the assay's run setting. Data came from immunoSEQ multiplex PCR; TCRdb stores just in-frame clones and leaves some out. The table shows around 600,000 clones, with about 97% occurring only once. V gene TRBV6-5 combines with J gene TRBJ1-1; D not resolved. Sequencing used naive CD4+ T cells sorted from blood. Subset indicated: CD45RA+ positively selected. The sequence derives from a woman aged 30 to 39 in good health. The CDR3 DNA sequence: TGTGCCAGCAGTTCCTCAATGAGCTTAGAAGCTTTCTTT. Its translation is CASSSSMSLEAFF.